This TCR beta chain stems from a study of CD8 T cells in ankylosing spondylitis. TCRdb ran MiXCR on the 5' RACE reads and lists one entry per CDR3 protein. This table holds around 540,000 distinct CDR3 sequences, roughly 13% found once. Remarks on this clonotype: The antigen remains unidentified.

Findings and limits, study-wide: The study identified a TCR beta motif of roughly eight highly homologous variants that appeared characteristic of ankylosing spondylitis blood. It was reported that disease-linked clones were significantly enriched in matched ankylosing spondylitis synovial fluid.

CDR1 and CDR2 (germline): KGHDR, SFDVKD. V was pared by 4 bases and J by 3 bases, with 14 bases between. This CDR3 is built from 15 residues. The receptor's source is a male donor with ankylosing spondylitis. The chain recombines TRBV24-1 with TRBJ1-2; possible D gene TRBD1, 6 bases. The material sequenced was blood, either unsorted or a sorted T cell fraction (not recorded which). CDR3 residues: CATSESGGLDYGYTF. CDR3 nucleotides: TGTGCCACCAGTGAATCCGGGGGCTTGGACTATGGCTACACCTTC.